The 9 T cell receptor delta chains below come from one sample, sequenced in a study of gamma-delta T cells after stem cell transplantation. TCRdb called clones anew from the RT-PCR reads with CATT. Found here are fewer than 3,000 delta-chain clones, around 4.5% of them singletons; the top ten hold approximately 14%. Sequences were obtained from gamma-delta T cells. The receptors here all came from a human donor. It is not recorded whose cells these are; they may come from a transplant donor.

This clone was seen only a few times. A far larger clone is one nucleotide away, so this likely arose from a read error. Other DNA sequences in the sample encode the same CDR3. This chain links TRDV2 with TRDJ1; 8 bases are shared with TRDD3. Germline CDR1 is GEAIGNYY and CDR2 is EKD. Germline trimming cut 0 bases from V and 4 bases from J; bases unmatched to any gene: 15. This CDR3 is 18 amino acids long. The CDR3 here is CACDTVRGLGIHGDKLIF. CDR3 bases: TGTGCCTGTGACACCGTACGGGGACTGGGGATACACGGCGATAAACTCATCTTT.

The V gene was left uncalled, and the J gene is TRDJ1; the D call in the table, TRDD3, was not verified against the DNA. The CDR3 runs 11 residues. CDR3 residues: CSGLGDDKLIF. Written as DNA, the CDR3 is TGTTCCGGTCTGGGGGATGATAAACTCATCTTT.

Relative to its sample, this clone is hyperexpanded. In the same sample, other DNA sequences code for this CDR3. The chain combines TRDV2 with TRDJ1, with D tentatively TRDD2 (5 bases). In germline, CDR1 is GEAIGNYY, CDR2 EKD. Trimming shortened V by 0 bases and J by 0 bases, and 13 bases separated the two germline ends. CDR3 size: 16 residues. CDR3 sequence: CACDTLTLQNTDKLIF. In DNA, the CDR3 is TGTGCCTGTGACACCCTTACCCTTCAAAACACCGATAAACTCATCTTT.

Of note for this clone: Since a much larger clone is just one base distant, this may be a read error. This sequence joins TRDV2 and TRDJ4; TRDD3 might be the D (6 bases). Germline V gene lookup returns CDR1 GEAIGNYY and CDR2 EKD. There are 20 residues in the CDR3. Trimming removed 0 bases from V and 0 bases from J, with 28 bases in between. The CDR3 here is CACDTVHGMDDTQAARPLIF. The CDR3 bases are TGTGCCTGTGACACCGTTCACGGGATGGATGATACGCAAGCGGCCAGACCCCTGATCTTT.

This clone occurred a few times. The likely explanation is a read error, given a far larger clone one base away. The chain couples TRDV2 to TRDJ1, with 7 bases fitting TRDD3. There are 15 residues in the CDR3. J lost 1 base, V lost 1 base, and 5 bases had no gene match. CDR1 GEAIGNYY and CDR2 EKD come from the germline V gene. This CDR3 reads CACDTVGYRTDKLIF. In nucleotides, the CDR3 is TGTGCCTGTGACACGGTGGGATACCGCACCGATAAACTCATCTTT.

This clone was seen more than once but under ten times. The chain carries TRDV2 and TRDJ1, with TRDD3 matching over 10 bases. CDR1 is GEAIGNYY and CDR2 is EKD in the germline V gene. V lost 3 bases to trimming and J lost 0 bases; unmatched junction nucleotides: 18. The CDR3 spans 20 residues. CDR3 bases: TGTGCCTGTGACCCTCTCTTGACGGGGGATACGCCGTCGTACACCGATAAACTCATCTTT. Translated: CACDPLLTGDTPSYTDKLIF.

The sample holds a few counts of this clone. The chain carries TRDV1 and TRDJ1; 11 nucleotides align to TRDD3. CDR1 TSWWSYY and CDR2 QGS come from the germline V gene. The CDR3 has 18 amino acids. The junction had 13 bases not matched to a gene; V was cut back by 5 bases and J by 2 bases. For the CDR3, the DNA is TGTGCTCTTGGGTTGAGGAAACCTGGGGGATACAGAACCGATAAACTCATCTTT. Protein sequence: CALGLRKPGGYRTDKLIF.

This clone counts as medium-sized (0.01 to 0.1%). The identical CDR3 is also encoded by other nucleotide sequences in the sample. The rearrangement links TRDV2 to TRDJ1; 13 bases align to TRDD3. After removal of 3 bases from V and 0 bases from J, the junction contained 9 bases not matched to a gene. The CDR3 has 18 amino acids. Per the germline V gene, CDR1 is GEAIGNYY and CDR2 is EKD. The CDR3 sequence: CACDVLGDTLPYTDKLIF. The CDR3 DNA follows: TGTGCCTGTGACGTACTGGGGGATACGCTGCCGTACACCGATAAACTCATCTTT.

This clone turned up a few times. The chain recombines TRDV2 with TRDJ3; 13 nucleotides line up with TRDD3. The trim removed 2 bases at V and 3 bases at J, leaving 6 bases unmatched. Germline assignment: CDR1 GEAIGNYY and CDR2 EKD. This CDR3 spans 19 amino acids. CDR3 in amino acids: CACDILLGDTDWDTRQMFF. The CDR3 bases are TGTGCCTGTGACATCTTACTGGGGGATACGGACTGGGACACCCGACAGATGTTTTTC.